The clone carrying this TCR beta chain was seen a few times. The antigen remains unidentified. The CDR3 loop spans 16 amino acids. The V end was cut by 0 bases, the J end by 7 bases, with 20 bases between. The V gene's germline CDR1 is SGHNT and CDR2 YYREEE (reference sequence). This record belongs to a study of cytotoxic CD8 clonotypes in ibrutinib-treated CLL. About the study: The response samples were taken once patients had been treated for a median of around twelve months, range 6 to 36. Study-level results: Having risen at ibrutinib response, clonality had fallen back toward baseline by progression. Investigators sampled sustained-remission and progressing patients at differing times.

A 1 in 200,000 to 1 in 1 million T cell depth was the sequencing target. The assay was immunoSEQ multiplex PCR, and TCRdb's table has in-frame clones only and misses some. Here the sample spans about 140,000 clones, around 93% being singletons. This sample comprised PBMCs, obtained after 12 months of ibrutinib treatment. The clonotype comes from a human donor with chronic lymphocytic leukemia. The rearrangement uses TRBV5-4 and TRBJ2-7; D gene unclear. This CDR3 reads CASSLGVFSYLWEQYF. The CDR3 nucleotides are TGTGCCAGCAGCTTGGGAGTTTTTTCCTACCTATGGGAGCAGTACTTC.